This TCR beta chain was identified during a study of beta chain features in type 1 diabetes. Study overall: On cell yields, gender and age, patients and healthy donors were similar.

Whole-study findings and limits: Naive, central memory and regulatory TCRB repertoires appeared more similar among patients than healthy donors.

Germline lookup yields CDR1 SGHTA and CDR2 FQGTGA. V lost 5 bases to trimming and J lost 4 bases; unmatched junction nucleotides: 5. The CDR3 is made up of 14 amino acids. Cell sorting via CD45RO/CCR7/CD25/CD127/CD95/CD27 was performed to obtain CD4+ naive, central memory, regulatory and stem cell-like memory cells. This clone was observed a handful of times. Its specificity is not known. Reverse transcription of all isolated RNA meant that expressed TCRB transcripts were sequenced. About 3.4 million reads per sample on average were obtained from naive, central memory and regulatory T cell samples. Assay: immunoSEQ multiplex PCR; the TCRdb copy retains only in-frame clones and omits some. This sample has about 620,000 clones; roughly 16% occur once, and the top ten carry about 0.097%.

This receptor was obtained from a man aged 18 to 29 in good health. The specimen was naive CD4+ T cells from blood. The V gene is TRBV7-3, the J gene TRBJ1-1; 9 nucleotides agree with TRBD1. The CDR3 bases are TGTGCCAGCAGCGTGACAGGGGGTGTCACTGAAGCTTTCTTT. This gives the protein CASSVTGGVTEAFF.